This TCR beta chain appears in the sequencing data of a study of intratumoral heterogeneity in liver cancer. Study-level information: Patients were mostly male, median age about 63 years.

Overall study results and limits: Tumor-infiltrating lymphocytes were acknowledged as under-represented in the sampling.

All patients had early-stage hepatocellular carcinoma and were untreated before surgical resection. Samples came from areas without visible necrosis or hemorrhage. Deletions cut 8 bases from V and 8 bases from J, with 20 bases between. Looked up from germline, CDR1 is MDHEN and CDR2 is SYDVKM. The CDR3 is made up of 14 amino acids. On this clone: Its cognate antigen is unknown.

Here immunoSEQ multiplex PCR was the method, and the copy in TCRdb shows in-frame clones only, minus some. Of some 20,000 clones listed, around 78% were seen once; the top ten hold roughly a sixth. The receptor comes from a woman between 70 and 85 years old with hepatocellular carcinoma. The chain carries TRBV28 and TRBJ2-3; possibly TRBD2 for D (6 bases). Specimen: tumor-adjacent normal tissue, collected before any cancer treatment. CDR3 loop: CASATESVRGTQYF. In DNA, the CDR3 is TGTGCCAGCGCAACGGAGTCGGTGCGGGGTACGCAGTATTTT.